This entry concerns a single T cell receptor (beta chain). PCR was performed using 60 Vbeta and 13 Jbeta primers. Repertoires were generated with immunoSEQ multiplex PCR, while TCRdb's copy carries only in-frame clones and drops some. The data show under 150,000 clones, with roughly 80% seen just once and roughly 2.5% held by the top ten. This record belongs to a study of cytomegalovirus exposure and HLA in healthy donors. Germline V gene lookup returns CDR1 ENHRY and CDR2 SYGVKD. V dropped 0 bases and J dropped 6 bases, with 5 bases sitting between them. CDR3 length: 13 amino acids. The clonotype comes from a man aged 25 to 40 in good health and CMV-seronegative. The sequencing input was PBMCs. The rearrangement uses TRBV10-3 and TRBJ1-4; no definite D call. The CDR3 region is CAISESQDEKLFF. The CDR3 DNA reads TGTGCCATCAGTGAGTCCCAGGATGAAAAACTGTTTTTT.